This record covers a single T cell receptor beta chain. Its antigen remains unknown. This record belongs to a study of vaccination and CD4 T cells after COVID-19. With the Oncomine TCR Beta short-read assay, DNA from cultured CD4+ T cells was sequenced. MiXCR was run by TCRdb on the PCR reads, yielding one entry per CDR3 protein. Of more than 20,000 distinct CDR3 sequences in the sample, roughly 70% were seen once. Germline CDR1 MDHEN, CDR2 SYDVKM. There are 15 residues in the CDR3. V was clipped by 3 bases and J by 0 bases, with 9 bases between them. As for treatment: 10-day PBMC culture with coronavirus spike peptide pools or control peptides (ViraFEST assay).

Specimen: CD4+ T cells from blood, cultured in vitro. The J gene is TRBJ2-1, the V gene TRBV28, with D perhaps given as TRBD1 or TRBD2 (5 bases each). This TCR came from a human donor who had recovered from COVID-19. Written as DNA, the CDR3 is TGTGCCAGCAGTTTCGGGACCCCCTCCTACAATGAGCAGTTCTTC. Translation: CASSFGTPSYNEQFF.